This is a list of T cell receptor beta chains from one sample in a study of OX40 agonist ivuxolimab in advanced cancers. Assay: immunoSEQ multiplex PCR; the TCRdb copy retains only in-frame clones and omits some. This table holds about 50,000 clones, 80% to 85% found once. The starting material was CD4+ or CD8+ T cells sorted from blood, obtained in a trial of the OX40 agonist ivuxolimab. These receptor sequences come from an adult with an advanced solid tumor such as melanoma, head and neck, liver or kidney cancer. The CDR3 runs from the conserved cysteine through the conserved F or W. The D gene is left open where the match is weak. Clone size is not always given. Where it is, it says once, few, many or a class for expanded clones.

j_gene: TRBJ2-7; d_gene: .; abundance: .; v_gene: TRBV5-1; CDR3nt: TGCGCCAGCAGCTTGGATCGGGACGAGCAGTACTTC; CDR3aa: CASSLDRDEQYF
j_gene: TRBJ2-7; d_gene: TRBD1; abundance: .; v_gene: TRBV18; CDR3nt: TGTGCCAGCTCGGACGGACAGGGCCACGAGCAGTACTTC; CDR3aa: CASSDGQGHEQYF
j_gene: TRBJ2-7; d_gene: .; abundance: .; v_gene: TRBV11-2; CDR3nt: TGTGCCAGCAGCTTAAACCCCCAGAGCTCCTACGAGCAGTACTTC; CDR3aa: CASSLNPQSSYEQYF
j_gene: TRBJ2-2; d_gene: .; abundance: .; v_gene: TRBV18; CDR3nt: TGTGCCAGCTCGCTGGACAGCGGTCTAGATACCGGGGAGCTGTTTTTT; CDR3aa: CASSLDSGLDTGELFF
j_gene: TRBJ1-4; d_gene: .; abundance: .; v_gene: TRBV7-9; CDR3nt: TGTGCCAGCAGCTTAGCCCTTAATGAAAAACTGTTTTTT; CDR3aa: CASSLALNEKLFF
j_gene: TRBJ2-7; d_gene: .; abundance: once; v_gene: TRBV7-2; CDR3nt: TGTGCCAGCAGCTTAGGACCCGGGACCGCGGGCGAGCAGTACTTC; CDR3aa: CASSLGPGTAGEQYF
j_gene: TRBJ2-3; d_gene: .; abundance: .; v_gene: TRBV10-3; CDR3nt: TGTGCCATCAGGGGACAAACTAGCACAGATACGCAGTATTTT; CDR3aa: CAIRGQTSTDTQYF
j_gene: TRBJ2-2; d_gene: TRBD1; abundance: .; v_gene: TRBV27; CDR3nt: TGTGCCAGCAGTGAACAGGGGGCGTCGAACACCGGGGAGCTGTTTTTT; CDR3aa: CASSEQGASNTGELFF
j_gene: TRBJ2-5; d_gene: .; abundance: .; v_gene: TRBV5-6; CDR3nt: TGTGCCAGCAGCTTTAGGGACGGACAAGAGACCCAGTACTTC; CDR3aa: CASSFRDGQETQYF
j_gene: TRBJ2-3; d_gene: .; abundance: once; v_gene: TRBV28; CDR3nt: TGTGCCAGCACGGAGGGGGCGGGAAATACGCAGTATTTT; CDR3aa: CASTEGAGNTQYF
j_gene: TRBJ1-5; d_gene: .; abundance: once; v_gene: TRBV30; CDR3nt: TGTGCCTGGAGAGTAAAGGGGGGGGGAGAGGAGGCTCAGCCCCAGCATTTT; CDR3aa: CAWRVKGGGEEAQPQHF
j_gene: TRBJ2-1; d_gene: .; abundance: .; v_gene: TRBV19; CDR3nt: TGTGCCAGTAGTATCCAACAGGGTCTAGAGCAGTTCTTC; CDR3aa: CASSIQQGLEQFF
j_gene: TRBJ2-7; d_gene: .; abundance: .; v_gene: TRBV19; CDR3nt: TGTGCCAGTAAACGCAATGGGGGATCCTACGAGCAGTACTTC; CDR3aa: CASKRNGGSYEQYF
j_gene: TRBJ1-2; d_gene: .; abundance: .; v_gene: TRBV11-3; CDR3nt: TGTGCCAGCAGCTTAGGGGGTCTTAACTATGGCTACACCTTC; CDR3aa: CASSLGGLNYGYTF
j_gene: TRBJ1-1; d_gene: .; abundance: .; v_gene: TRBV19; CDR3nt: TGTGCCAGTAGTATATCAGAGGTGAACACTGAAGCTTTCTTT; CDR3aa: CASSISEVNTEAFF
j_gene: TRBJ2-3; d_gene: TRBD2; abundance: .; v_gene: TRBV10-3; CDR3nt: TGTGCCATCAGTGCAGCGGGGGCCAGCACAGATACGCAGTATTTT; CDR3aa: CAISAAGASTDTQYF
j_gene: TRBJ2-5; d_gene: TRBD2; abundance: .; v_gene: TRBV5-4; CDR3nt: TGTGCCAGCAGCTTGGCCCTGGCTAGCGGGGGGGAAGAGACCCAGTACTTC; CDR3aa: CASSLALASGGEETQYF
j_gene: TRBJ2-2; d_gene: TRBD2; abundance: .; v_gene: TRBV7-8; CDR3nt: TGTGCCAGCAGCACTCGGGGACTAGCGGGCGGTGGGGAGCTGTTTTTT; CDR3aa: CASSTRGLAGGGELFF
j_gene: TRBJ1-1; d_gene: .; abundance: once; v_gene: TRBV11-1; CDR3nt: TGTGCCAGCAGCTTAGTGGCGGCAACCGCTGAAGCTTTCTTT; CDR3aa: CASSLVAATAEAFF
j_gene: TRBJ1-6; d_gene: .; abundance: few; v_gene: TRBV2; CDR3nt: TGTGCCAGCAGTGAAGCCACCGCAGGTTTCAATTCACCCCTCCACTTT; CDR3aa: CASSEATAGFNSPLHF
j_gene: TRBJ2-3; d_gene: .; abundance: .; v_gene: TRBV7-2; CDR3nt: TGTGCCAGCAGCCCGCGGCGGGCCCAGGGCACAGATACGCAGTATTTT; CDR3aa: CASSPRRAQGTDTQYF
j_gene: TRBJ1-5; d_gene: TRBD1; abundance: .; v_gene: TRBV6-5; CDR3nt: TGTGCCAGCAGTTTTAACAGGGGAGCCCAGCATTTT; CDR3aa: CASSFNRGAQHF
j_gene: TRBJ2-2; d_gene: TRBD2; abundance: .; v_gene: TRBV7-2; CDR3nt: TGTGCCAGCACCAAAGGACTAGCGGGGGTCGGCACCGGGGAGCTGTTTTTT; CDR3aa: CASTKGLAGVGTGELFF
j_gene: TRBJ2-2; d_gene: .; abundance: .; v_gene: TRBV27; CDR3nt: TGTGCCAGCAGCCCCCAGTCGGGAGGGGGACAGGGCCCCGGGGAGCTGTTTTTT; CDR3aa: CASSPQSGGGQGPGELFF
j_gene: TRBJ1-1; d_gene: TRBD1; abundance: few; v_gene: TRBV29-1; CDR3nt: TGCGGGACAGGAGACATGAACACTGAAGCTTTCTTT; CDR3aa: CGTGDMNTEAFF
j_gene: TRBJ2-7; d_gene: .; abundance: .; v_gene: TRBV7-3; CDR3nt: TGTGCCAGCAGCTTAACCCCTGGGTCGCGGGAGCAGTACTTC; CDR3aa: CASSLTPGSREQYF
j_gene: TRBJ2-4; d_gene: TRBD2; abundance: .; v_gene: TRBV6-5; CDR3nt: TGTGCCAGCAGCGGGGGGGTCGGTAACATTCAGTACTTC; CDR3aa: CASSGGVGNIQYF
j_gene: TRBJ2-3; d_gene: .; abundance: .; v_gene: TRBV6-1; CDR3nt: TGTGCCAGCAGTGAAACCTTGAGCGGAAGCACAGATACGCAGTATTTT; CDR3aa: CASSETLSGSTDTQYF
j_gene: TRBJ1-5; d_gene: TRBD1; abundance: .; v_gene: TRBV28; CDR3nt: TGTGCCAGCAGTTCTTGGGACAGGAGAGGGTATAGCAATCAGCCCCAGCATTTT; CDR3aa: CASSSWDRRGYSNQPQHF
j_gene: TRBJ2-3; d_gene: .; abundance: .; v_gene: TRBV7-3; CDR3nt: TGTGCCAGCAGCTTACTGGGGAGAAGTAAAGATACGCAGTATTTT; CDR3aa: CASSLLGRSKDTQYF
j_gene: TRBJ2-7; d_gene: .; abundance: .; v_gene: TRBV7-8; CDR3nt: TGTGCCAGCAGTGCCGGCGGCGAGCAGTACTTC; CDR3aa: CASSAGGEQYF
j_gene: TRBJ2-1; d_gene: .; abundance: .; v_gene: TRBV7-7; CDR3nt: TGTGCTAGCAGACTACTTCGGGGAAATGAGCAGTTCTTC; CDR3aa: CASRLLRGNEQFF
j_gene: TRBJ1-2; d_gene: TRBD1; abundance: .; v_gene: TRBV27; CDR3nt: TGTGCCAGCAGCTCATTCAGGAGGGACAGGGGGCCCGATGGCTACACCTTC; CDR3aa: CASSSFRRDRGPDGYTF
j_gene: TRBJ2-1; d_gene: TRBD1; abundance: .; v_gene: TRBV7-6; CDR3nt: TGTGCCAGCAGCTTGCAGGGGGCGGTTGAGCAGTTCTTC; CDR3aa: CASSLQGAVEQFF
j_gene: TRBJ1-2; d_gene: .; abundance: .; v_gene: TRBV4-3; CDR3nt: TGCGCCAGCAGCCCCTCCGGCGGCTCGCCGGCGCGTTATGGCTACACCTTC; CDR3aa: CASSPSGGSPARYGYTF
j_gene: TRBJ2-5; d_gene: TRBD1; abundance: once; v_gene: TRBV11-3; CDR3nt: TGTGCCAGCAGCTTAGGGGACAGACAAGAGACCCAGTACTTC; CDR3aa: CASSLGDRQETQYF
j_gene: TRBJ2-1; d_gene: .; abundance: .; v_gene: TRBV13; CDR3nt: TGTGCCAGCAGCTTGGGGGAAAGCTCCTACAATGAGCAGTTCTTC; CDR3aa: CASSLGESSYNEQFF